A selection of T cell receptor beta chains follows, all from one sample in a study of blood T cells in healthy people across ages. TCRdb itself ran the 5' RACE reads through MiXCR, one entry per CDR3 protein. The sample records fewer than 1,200,000 distinct CDR3 sequences, roughly a quarter being singletons. These data were also filed under a second study, of T cells of mothers and their children.

Sequenced: blood. These receptors were collected from a girl aged 2 to 10 in good health. Both conserved end residues are part of each CDR3.

TRBJ1-5	TRBV20-1	CGARVDNNQPQHF
TRBJ1-4	TRBV20-1	CSARGPGQEGEKLFF
TRBJ1-1	TRBV10-3	CAVSQGGGDTEAFF
TRBJ2-2	TRBV24-1	CATSDPGQNTGELFF
TRBJ1-6	TRBV6-1	CASRVESSYNSPLHF
.	TRBV7-3	CASSLSRVAGGYREETQYF
TRBJ2-1	TRBV9	CASSPWESSYNEQFF
TRBJ2-7	TRBV7-9	CASSLVYTSEQYF
TRBJ2-5	TRBV29-1	CSVEDLGEGGTQYF
TRBJ2-5	TRBV29-1	CSVPSQGAWLETQYF
TRBJ2-3	TRBV20-1	CSASGSSGSEDTQYF
TRBJ2-1	TRBV11-2	CASSFRLALNGEEFF
TRBJ1-6	TRBV11-1	CASNVTGPRGSPLHF
TRBJ2-5	TRBV15	CATSRDKGGETQYF
TRBJ2-3	TRBV4-1	CASSLRGKPSTDTQYF
TRBJ2-1	TRBV6-2/TRBV6-3	CASSYGGEQFF
TRBJ1-1	TRBV3-1	CASSQDTVNTEAFF
TRBJ2-4	TRBV28	CASSFGGTENIQYF
TRBJ2-2	TRBV7-8	CASSLMLTGELFF
TRBJ1-2	TRBV7-9	CASSPDFGYTF
TRBJ1-1	TRBV6-5	CASSHQGNLQVLDTEAFF
TRBJ1-4	TRBV7-9	CASRQGRVGEKLFF
TRBJ1-6	TRBV7-9	CASSLGNVDSPLHF
TRBJ2-3	TRBV7-3	CASSSAGGMSSTQYF
TRBJ2-7	TRBV20-1	CSASRFYEQYF
TRBJ2-5	TRBV11-2	CASSLTGSEAQYF
TRBJ1-2	TRBV7-9	CASSQGQANYGYTF
TRBJ1-3	TRBV12-3/TRBV12-4	CASSIGRPSSGNTIYF
TRBJ2-7	TRBV12-3/TRBV12-4	CASSPRLAGGLSYEQYF
TRBJ2-7	TRBV28	CASSLPQGTYYEQYF
TRBJ2-5	TRBV6-5	CASSYSRQNQETQYF
.	TRBV3-1	CASSQVRVGEGRDEQFF
TRBJ2-7	TRBV9	CASSVGTSGGSYEQYF
TRBJ2-3	TRBV7-2	CASSFLETSDTQYF
TRBJ1-1	TRBV4-1	CASSLGQPNTEAFF
TRBJ2-4	TRBV3-1	CASSQDGTVKNIQYF
TRBJ2-1	TRBV28	CASRGASAETYNEQFF
TRBJ2-1	TRBV11-2	CASSLGQQGWEQFF
TRBJ2-5	TRBV7-6	CASSLEGEEETQYF
TRBJ2-5	TRBV20-1	CSARDATSGSLQETQYF
TRBJ2-3	TRBV2	CASSEPGVTDTQYF
TRBJ2-3	TRBV11-2	CASCLSTDTQYF
TRBJ2-7	TRBV7-6	CASSPREEAHEQYF
TRBJ1-1	TRBV7-9	CASSLALVQGEANTEAFF
TRBJ2-5	TRBV6-2/TRBV6-3	CASSAQAEETQYF
TRBJ2-3	TRBV20-1	CSARDWANTDTQYF
TRBJ2-1	TRBV20-1	CSARPPHRGVNDNEQFF
.	TRBV28	CASSLTGTSPLWQFF
TRBJ2-3	TRBV12-3/TRBV12-4	CASSLGGISTDTQYF